This T cell receptor beta chain was obtained from a study of T cell responses to AZD1222 COVID-19 vaccine. Trimming at V came to 5 bases and at J to 4 bases, leaving 7 bases not matched to a gene. The germline gives CDR1 LGHDT, CDR2 YNNKEL (reference sequence). The CDR3 extends over 16 amino acids. The assay was immunoSEQ multiplex PCR, and TCRdb's table has in-frame clones only and misses some. The table records 140,000 to 150,000 clones, 85% to 90% of them present only once. This TCR was sampled from an adult in good health. J is TRBJ2-1 and V is TRBV3-1 (or the pseudogene TRBV3-2); 11 bases align to TRBD2. Material: peripheral blood, obtained on day 0 of AZD1222 vaccination. The chain's CDR3 is CASSSTRLAGYNEQFF. In nucleotides, the CDR3 is TGTGCCAGCAGCTCTACCAGACTAGCGGGGTACAATGAGCAGTTCTTC.